Listed below are T cell receptor beta chains from one sample, sequenced in a study of early T cells in non-severe SARS-CoV-2 infection. TCRdb itself ran the 5' RACE reads through MiXCR, one entry per CDR3 protein. The sample has around 55,000 distinct CDR3 sequences; around 6.6% are singletons. Sequencing was performed on whole blood, taken at baseline. Every receptor here comes from an adult who was a healthcare worker with PCR-confirmed SARS-CoV-2 infection or an uninfected control (not recorded which). Each CDR3 is given with its conserved first and last residue. A D gene is named only where the DNA matches it firmly. Part of the rows lack a size; the others show once, few, many or a class for expanded clones.

J | size | V | D | CDR3 | DNA
TRBJ2-7 | few | TRBV5-6 | . | CASSLTSRVVYEQYF | TGTGCCAGCAGCTTAACATCCCGGGTAGTGTACGAGCAGTACTTC
TRBJ1-2 | many | TRBV28 | . | CASSLPPMYGYTF | TGTGCCAGCAGTTTGCCACCGATGTATGGCTACACCTTC
TRBJ1-1 | many | TRBV18 | . | CASSPQRGAASLEAFF | TGTGCCAGCTCACCTCAGAGGGGAGCGGCGTCCCTTGAAGCTTTCTTT
TRBJ2-5 | . | TRBV6-6 | TRBD1 | CASTLLGGAEETQYF | TGTGCCAGCACCTTACTAGGGGGCGCAGAAGAGACCCAGTACTTC
TRBJ1-2 | few | TRBV5-1 | . | CASRKTDTNYGYTF | TGCGCCAGCAGGAAGACAGATACCAACTATGGCTACACCTTC
TRBJ2-5 | many | TRBV7-9 | TRBD1 | CASSRWTGVISETQYF | TGTGCCAGCAGCCGGTGGACAGGGGTGATTTCCGAGACCCAGTACTTC
TRBJ2-7 | few | TRBV11-3 | TRBD2 | CASSLDGTSGQSYEQYF | TGTGCCAGCAGCTTAGACGGTACTAGCGGACAATCCTACGAGCAGTACTTC
TRBJ2-1 | many | TRBV30 | TRBD1 | CAWNPGQVYNEQFF | TGTGCCTGGAACCCGGGACAGGTCTACAATGAGCAGTTCTTC
TRBJ1-5 | . | TRBV15 | TRBD1 | CATGQGGHQPQHF | TGTGCCACCGGACAGGGGGGACATCAGCCCCAGCATTTT
TRBJ1-2 | . | TRBV11-2 | . | CASSLVGDLGYTF | TGTGCCAGCAGCTTAGTGGGCGACCTCGGCTACACCTTC
TRBJ2-2 | few | TRBV11-3 | . | CASSAGLLVGELFF | TGTGCCAGCAGCGCCGGACTTCTAGTCGGGGAGCTGTTTTTT
TRBJ2-5 | few | TRBV7-2 | TRBD2 | CASSLGLASETQYF | TGTGCCAGCAGCTTGGGACTAGCGAGCGAGACCCAGTACTTC
TRBJ2-1 | many | TRBV11-3 | . | CASSLWGPPYNEQFF | TGTGCCAGCAGCTTATGGGGGCCCCCCTACAATGAGCAGTTCTTC
TRBJ1-1 | few | TRBV27 | . | CASSLFGGSGTEAFF | TGTGCCAGCAGTTTATTCGGGGGGAGTGGCACTGAAGCTTTCTTT
TRBJ2-7 | many | TRBV4-2 | . | CASSHDTGNEQYF | TGTGCCAGCAGCCACGATACAGGGAACGAGCAGTACTTC
TRBJ2-5 | . | TRBV13 | TRBD2 | CASSLLHWRGGMGQETQYF | TGTGCCAGCAGCCTACTCCATTGGCGGGGGGGCATGGGGCAAGAGACCCAGTACTTC
TRBJ2-1 | many | TRBV11-2 | . | CASSSKREEHNEQFF | TGTGCCAGCAGCTCCAAACGGGAAGAACACAATGAGCAGTTCTTC
TRBJ1-1 | . | TRBV5-1 | . | CASSFRADAAEAFF | TGCGCCAGCAGCTTTCGCGCCGATGCGGCTGAAGCTTTCTTT
TRBJ2-7 | medium-sized | TRBV15 | . | CATSRAGGQGEQYF | TGTGCCACCAGCAGAGCCGGGGGACAAGGCGAGCAGTACTTC
TRBJ2-2 | many | TRBV6-5 | . | CASSITYGELFF | TGTGCCAGCAGTATCACTTACGGGGAGCTGTTTTTT
TRBJ2-2 | . | TRBV7-3 | TRBD2 | CASSKIGLAGGTGELFF | TGTGCCAGCAGCAAAATTGGCCTAGCGGGCGGGACCGGGGAGCTGTTTTTT
TRBJ1-2 | . | TRBV2 | TRBD1 | CASKRDRGFINGYTF | TGTGCCAGCAAGCGGGACAGGGGGTTCATTAATGGCTACACCTTC
TRBJ1-6 | . | TRBV27 | . | CASSLAGSNNSPLHF | TGTGCCAGCAGTTTAGCAGGATCAAATAATTCACCCCTCCACTTT
TRBJ2-2 | few | TRBV15 | . | CATASRGAGELFF | TGTGCCACCGCCTCCCGTGGGGCCGGGGAGCTGTTTTTT
TRBJ2-3 | many | TRBV12-3/TRBV12-4 | TRBD1 | CASRLRTGSTDTQYF | TGTGCCAGCAGACTCCGGACAGGGAGCACAGATACGCAGTATTTT
TRBJ2-5 | . | TRBV11-2 | TRBD2 | CASTPSGGEQETQYF | TGTGCCAGCACACCTAGCGGGGGGGAGCAAGAGACCCAGTACTTC
TRBJ1-4 | few | TRBV6-6 | . | CASSEGGNEKLFF | TGTGCCAGCAGTGAGGGAGGTAATGAAAAACTGTTTTTT
TRBJ2-1 | many | TRBV7-2 | TRBD2 | CASSYRLGTRRDEQFF | TGTGCCAGCAGCTATCGTCTCGGGACTAGGAGGGATGAGCAGTTCTTC
TRBJ2-5 | . | TRBV25-1 | . | CASSELDYQETQYF | TGTGCCAGCAGTGAATTGGACTACCAAGAGACCCAGTACTTC
TRBJ1-1 | many | TRBV6-2/TRBV6-3 | . | CASSYQGNTEAFF | TGTGCCAGCAGTTACCAGGGGAACACTGAAGCTTTCTTT
TRBJ1-6 | many | TRBV12-3/TRBV12-4 | . | CASRRLAESHSPLHF | TGTGCCAGCAGACGCCTCGCAGAGAGTCATTCACCCCTCCACTTT
TRBJ1-4 | many | TRBV6-5 | TRBD1 | CASSWGQGKGEKLFF | TGTGCCAGCAGTTGGGGACAGGGGAAAGGAGAAAAACTGTTTTTT
TRBJ1-2 | . | TRBV20-1 | . | CSATRAMEGYTF | TGCAGTGCTACCCGCGCAATGGAGGGCTACACCTTC
TRBJ1-6 | many | TRBV6-6 | . | CASRPGNSPLHF | TGTGCCAGCCGTCCGGGGAATTCACCCCTCCACTTT
TRBJ1-1 | many | TRBV5-8 | . | CASSPVGLNTEAFF | TGTGCCAGCAGCCCGGTTGGGCTGAACACTGAAGCTTTCTTT
TRBJ2-7 | . | TRBV10-1 | . | CASSVGFGTYEQYF | TGCGCCAGCAGTGTGGGATTTGGGACCTACGAGCAGTACTTC
TRBJ1-2 | . | TRBV5-1 | TRBD1 | CASSLPEQGAGGYTF | TGCGCCAGCAGCTTGCCCGAACAGGGGGCAGGTGGCTACACCTTC
TRBJ1-6 | many | TRBV6-1 | . | CASSEFSPSYNSPLHF | TGTGCCAGCAGTGAATTTTCTCCCTCCTATAATTCACCCCTCCACTTT
TRBJ2-1 | few | TRBV9 | TRBD2 | CASGLAGGGEQFF | TGTGCCAGCGGACTAGCGGGGGGAGGTGAGCAGTTCTTC
TRBJ1-5 | many | TRBV7-2 | . | CASSLGRGWEPQHF | TGTGCCAGCAGCTTAGGACGGGGTTGGGAGCCCCAGCATTTT
TRBJ2-5 | few | TRBV18 | . | CASSSGSPKETQYF | TGTGCCAGCTCATCCGGATCCCCTAAGGAGACCCAGTACTTC
TRBJ1-6 | many | TRBV20-1 | TRBD1 | CSASGGANSPLHF | TGCAGTGCATCAGGGGGCGCGAATTCACCCCTCCACTTT
TRBJ2-1 | many | TRBV10-2 | TRBD2 | CASKGLAATDEQFF | TGCGCCAGCAAGGGACTAGCGGCCACGGATGAGCAGTTCTTC
TRBJ2-5 | . | TRBV9 | . | CASSVPGGTGETQYF | TGTGCCAGCAGCGTCCCCGGGGGAACGGGGGAGACCCAGTACTTC
TRBJ2-3 | . | TRBV29-1 | . | CSVPGGGDTQYF | TGCAGCGTCCCGGGTGGGGGAGATACGCAGTATTTT
TRBJ2-3 | many | TRBV6-5 | TRBD2 | CASSYSAGGADTQYF | TGTGCCAGCAGTTACTCTGCGGGGGGGGCAGATACGCAGTATTTT
TRBJ1-1 | . | TRBV12-3/TRBV12-4 | . | CASKRSGENTEAFF | TGTGCCAGCAAAAGGTCGGGTGAGAACACTGAAGCTTTCTTT
TRBJ1-1 | few | TRBV13 | . | CASSPTVRTDTEAFF | TGTGCCAGCAGCCCAACGGTTCGGACGGACACTGAAGCTTTCTTT
TRBJ2-7 | many | TRBV28 | . | CASSSGSFSSYEQYF | TGTGCCAGCAGCAGCGGGTCTTTTAGCTCCTACGAGCAGTACTTC
TRBJ2-5 | many | TRBV29-1 | . | CSAFPGAQETQYF | TGCAGCGCTTTCCCCGGGGCCCAAGAGACCCAGTACTTC
TRBJ2-1 | . | TRBV19 | . | CASSAVPKTEQFF | TGTGCCAGTAGTGCTGTCCCAAAAACCGAGCAGTTCTTC
TRBJ2-5 | . | TRBV6-1 | . | CASSEYPRQETQYF | TGTGCCAGCAGTGAATATCCAAGACAAGAGACCCAGTACTTC